The following is a TCR beta chain sequence with its context. This sample stems from a study of cytomegalovirus exposure and HLA in healthy donors. In the PCR, 60 Vbeta and 13 Jbeta primers were used. The method was immunoSEQ multiplex PCR; TCRdb's version includes in-frame clones alone and lacks a portion of them. The profile shows roughly 88,000 clones, less than 70% of them singletons. This CDR3 is built from 16 residues. Looked up from germline, CDR1 is WSHSY and CDR2 is SAAADI. V was trimmed by 0 bases and J by 7 bases, leaving 19 bases between them. The chain recombines TRBV10-2 with TRBJ2-7, with TRBD2 as a possible D gene (6 bases). Sequenced sample: PBMCs. The sequence was obtained from a man aged 45-60 years in good health and CMV-seronegative. The CDR3 nucleotides read TGCGCCAGCAGTGAGTCAGGGGACGGGAGTTCGGGGGAGCAGTACGTC. This gives the protein CASSESGDGSSGEQYV.